These 19 T cell receptor beta chains were sequenced from one sample in a study of blood T cell repertoires in COVID-19 (dated by TCRdb to the early 2020s). The library was prepared using the immunoSEQ multiplex PCR assay. The table was pulled from immuneACCESS by TCRdb, which kept in-frame rearrangements only. Such tables lose some clones; where checked, under half of the loss comes from unresolved V genes, and the rest has no known cause. Within this sample are roughly 130,000 clones, with over 85% of them counted one time only. Roughly 3.7% of the sample is in the top ten clones. The sequencing input was peripheral blood. These TCRs come from a man aged 45-65 years with active COVID-19.

This rearrangement joins TRBV7-2 to TRBJ2-5, with D possibly being TRBD2 (6 bases). The CDR3 runs to 16 residues. Trimming removed 2 bases from V and 1 base from J, with 14 bases in between. Germline CDR1 and CDR2: SGHTA and FQGNSA. The CDR3 region is CASSLKGGTGQETQYF. In nucleotides, the CDR3 is TGTGCCAGCAGCTTAAAAGGAGGGACGGGCCAAGAGACCCAGTACTTC.

The chain recombines TRBV4-2 with TRBJ2-3, with 11 bases identical to TRBD2. Germline V gene data show CDR1 as LGHNA and CDR2 as YNFKEQ. This CDR3 has 16 amino acids. The J segment lost 2 bases and the V segment lost 4 bases, leaving 5 bases of the junction unmatched. The chain's CDR3 is CASSPLAGGITDTQYF. In DNA, the CDR3 is TGTGCCAGCAGCCCGTTAGCGGGAGGGATCACAGATACGCAGTATTTT.

The chain links TRBV28 to TRBJ2-1; tentative D call: TRBD2 (5 bases). V lost 3 bases and J 9 bases, leaving 30 bases between the germline ends. The CDR3 runs 19 residues. Germline CDR1 reads MDHEN; CDR2 reads SYDVKM. For the CDR3, the DNA is TGTGCCAGCAGTTTTCACCCTCGATACTCTCAACAGAAGGAGGCTGAGCAGTTCTTC. Its translation: CASSFHPRYSQQKEAEQFF.

CDR3 loop: CASLSGVFGPQETQYF. In nucleotides, the CDR3 is TGCGCCAGCCTCTCGGGAGTATTTGGACCCCAAGAGACCCAGTACTTC. This rearrangement joins TRBV5-1 to TRBJ2-5; possibly TRBD2 for D (6 bases). This CDR3 comprises 16 residues. Germline CDR1 is SGHRS and CDR2 is YFSETQ. V was pared by 7 bases and J by 1 base, with 20 bases between.

This chain connects TRBV5-1 to TRBJ1-2, with TRBD1 matching 7 bases. There are 14 residues in the CDR3. Germline V gene data show CDR1 as SGHRS and CDR2 as YFSETQ. V lost 3 bases and J lost 2; bases outside the gene matches: 4. CDR3 residues: CASSWDRLNYGYTF. CDR3 DNA: TGCGCCAGCAGCTGGGACAGATTAAACTATGGCTACACCTTC.

The chain links TRBV3-1 (or the pseudogene TRBV3-2) to TRBJ1-4; 7 bases fit TRBD1. Trimming at V came to 2 bases and at J to 8 bases, leaving 11 bases not matched to a gene. The CDR3 covers 16 residues. Germline V lookup: CDR1 LGHDT, CDR2 YNNKEL (reference sequence). The CDR3 DNA reads TGTGCCAGCAGCCAACGGCAGGGGGTGGGTGGGGAAAAACTGTTTTTT. It specifies CASSQRQGVGGEKLFF.

The V call is TRBV18, the J call TRBJ1-3, with 7 bases fitting TRBD1. The CDR3 extends over 15 amino acids. Germline values: CDR1 KGHSH, CDR2 LQKENI. Trimming cost V 3 bases and J 2 bases; bases outside gene matches: 4. CDR3 DNA: TGTGCCAGCTCACCGAGGCAGGGGGCTGGAAACACCATATATTTT. The encoded protein is CASSPRQGAGNTIYF.

The rearrangement uses TRBV30 and TRBJ1-2; D uncertain. The CDR3 totals 15 residues. CDR1 and CDR2 from the germline V gene are GTSNPN and SVGIG (reference sequence). Trimming pared 4 bases from V and 2 bases from J, leaving 17 bases between. The CDR3 reads CAWNTPSGINYGYTF. CDR3 bases: TGTGCCTGGAATACCCCGTCGGGGATCAACTATGGCTACACCTTC.

V gene TRBV9 combines with J gene TRBJ1-4, with a possible D match to TRBD1 (5 bases). The CDR3 is made up of 15 amino acids. V shed 3 bases and J shed 1 base, with 10 bases lying between them. Germline V gives CDR1 SGDLS, CDR2 YYNGEE. Here the CDR3 reads CASSAPGGTNEKLFF. The CDR3 nucleotides read TGTGCCAGCAGCGCCCCCGGGGGAACTAATGAAAAACTGTTTTTT.

This clone was seen just once. The chain links TRBV5-5 to TRBJ2-7; D ambiguous. Germline CDR1 and CDR2: SGHKS and YYEKEE (reference sequence). Trimming cost V 3 bases and J 1 base, with 11 bases left between them. The CDR3 sequence is 14 residues long. The CDR3 sequence: CASSSDISSYEQYF. The CDR3 DNA follows: TGTGCCAGCAGCTCTGACATATCATCCTACGAGCAGTACTTC.

The rearrangement uses TRBV11-1 and TRBJ2-1; 8 nucleotides align to TRBD2. V dropped 5 bases and J dropped 1; count of bases not matched to a gene: 4. Germline CDR1 is SGHAT and CDR2 is FQDESV (reference sequence). CDR3 length: 15 residues. CDR3: CASSQVAGSYNEQFF. The CDR3 nucleotides read TGTGCCAGCAGCCAAGTAGCGGGGTCCTACAATGAGCAGTTCTTC.

The chain is built from TRBV29-1 and TRBJ2-5; possible D gene TRBD1, 6 bases. The CDR3 sequence is 14 residues long. V lost 5 bases and J lost 1, with 14 bases in between. Germline V gene lookup returns CDR1 SQVTM and CDR2 ANQGSEA. The CDR3 spells CSVPTGPTQETQYF. The CDR3 coding sequence is TGCAGCGTTCCCACAGGGCCGACCCAAGAGACCCAGTACTTC.

The CDR3 region is CASSPVEGGYGYTF. The CDR3 coding sequence is TGTGCCAGCAGCCCTGTTGAGGGTGGCTATGGCTACACCTTC. The rearrangement links TRBV3-1 (or the pseudogene TRBV3-2) to TRBJ1-2, with no clear D. CDR1 is LGHDT, CDR2 YNNKEL, per germline (reference sequence). The CDR3 contains 14 residues. V shed 4 bases and J shed 4 bases, with 13 bases lying between them.

This rearrangement joins TRBV19 to TRBJ2-1, with 9 bases aligning to TRBD2. The V and J ends lost 5 bases and 12 bases, in that order; junction bases with no gene match: 14. The CDR3 sequence is 15 residues long. Germline V CDR1 and CDR2: LNHDA, SQIVND (reference sequence). Here the CDR3 DNA reads TGTGCCAGTAGTCCAGAGCGGGGGGTCCAGCATGGGCAGTTCTTC. Its protein product is CASSPERGVQHGQFF.

The CDR3 DNA sequence: TGTGCCAGCAATCTGGACAGGGGATACGAGCAGTACTTC. Protein sequence: CASNLDRGYEQYF. The chain links TRBV28 to TRBJ2-7; 9 nucleotides line up with TRBD1. The CDR3 length is 13 residues. J lost 4 bases, V lost 7 bases, and 5 bases had no gene match. Germline V gene data show CDR1 as MDHEN and CDR2 as SYDVKM.

The chain has TRBV7-9 and TRBJ1-2; 9 nucleotides agree with TRBD1. CDR3 length equals 13 residues. Germline assignment: CDR1 SEHNR and CDR2 FQNEAQ (reference sequence). V lost 5 bases and J lost 8; bases outside the gene matches: 6. The CDR3 is CASSPGQGVGYTF. CDR3 DNA: TGTGCCAGCAGCCCGGGACAGGGAGTGGGCTACACCTTC.

The genes are TRBV4-1 and TRBJ2-1, with 11 bases lining up with TRBD2. Germline trimming cut 1 base from V and 1 base from J; bases unmatched to any gene: 0. This CDR3 region has 16 residues. Germline V gives CDR1 MGHRA, CDR2 YSYEKL. DNA of the CDR3: TGCGCCAGCAGCCAAGTAGCGGGAGGGTCCTACAATGAGCAGTTCTTC. It translates to CASSQVAGGSYNEQFF.

The chain is built from TRBV6-5 and TRBJ2-5; D is perhaps TRBD1 (6 bases). Germline CDR1 and CDR2: MNHEY and SVGAGI. The V end was cut by 8 bases, the J end by 5 bases, with 12 bases between. The CDR3 loop spans 12 amino acids. DNA for the CDR3: TGTGCCAGCCAGGTGGGGGCGGAGACCCAGTACTTC. Its translation: CASQVGAETQYF.

This clone was picked up a small number of times. The chain couples TRBV19 to TRBJ1-2; 8 bases line up with TRBD1. CDR3 length: 14 amino acids. The trim removed 5 bases at V and 4 bases at J, leaving 6 bases unmatched. Germline assignment: CDR1 LNHDA and CDR2 SQIVND (reference sequence). The CDR3 bases are TGTGCCAGTAGTTCCAGGGGGCAAGGCTATGGCTACACCTTC. This sequence encodes CASSSRGQGYGYTF.